One and the same sample provided the 24 T cell receptor beta chains below, sequenced in a study of beta chain features in type 1 diabetes. Of the isolated RNA, all was reverse transcribed, and so the sequenced material was expressed TCRB transcripts. Repertoires were generated with immunoSEQ multiplex PCR, while TCRdb's copy carries only in-frame clones and drops some. The data show roughly 250,000 clones, 55% to 70% seen once. What was sequenced was naive CD4+ T cells from blood. All receptors derive from a man aged 30 to 39 in good health.

The chain carries TRBV7-9 and TRBJ2-1; 7 nucleotides line up with TRBD2. The V and J ends lost 1 base and 0 bases, in that order; junction bases with no gene match: 9. In germline, CDR1 is SEHNR, CDR2 FQNEAQ (reference sequence). The CDR3 length is 18 residues. CDR3: CASSLGLVGRSSYNEQFF. As DNA, the CDR3 is TGTGCCAGCAGCTTAGGCCTCGTCGGGAGGAGCTCCTACAATGAGCAGTTCTTC.

This chain connects TRBV23-1 to TRBJ2-7, with D unresolved. Being an ORF, TRBV23-1 has a function that is uncertain. The CDR3 runs to 16 residues. The germline V and J ends were trimmed by 0 bases and 0 bases, with 12 bases remaining between them. CDR3 amino acids: CASSQSGPSSSYEQYF. CDR3 nucleotides: TGCGCCAGCAGTCAATCGGGTCCTTCGAGCTCCTACGAGCAGTACTTC.

The J gene is TRBJ2-3, the V gene TRBV7-2, with D uncertain. Trimming cost V 10 bases and J 2 bases, with 13 bases left between them. This CDR3 region has 13 residues. The V gene's germline CDR1 is SGHTA and CDR2 FQGNSA. The CDR3 DNA sequence: TGTGCCACGGGCGGCGGCAACACAGATACGCAGTATTTT. This codes for CATGGGNTDTQYF.

The chain uses TRBV20-1 and TRBJ2-1; weak D call: TRBD2 (6 bases). Germline assignment: CDR1 DFQATT and CDR2 SNEGSKA (reference sequence). Trimming took off 6 bases at V and 15 bases at J, with 18 bases between the two ends. The CDR3 contains 11 residues. CDR3 amino acids: CSAQGGQGGFF. Here the CDR3 DNA reads TGCAGTGCCCAAGGAGGGCAGGGCGGGTTCTTC.

V gene TRBV13 combines with J gene TRBJ2-7; D perhaps matches TRBD2 (5 bases). The CDR3 length is 15 residues. Germline V gene data show CDR1 as PRHDT and CDR2 as FYEKMQ (reference sequence). V was clipped by 0 bases and J by 4 bases, with 13 bases between them. CDR3 region: CASSLGPDRRYEQYF. Written as DNA, the CDR3 is TGTGCCAGCAGCTTAGGACCAGATAGGAGGTACGAGCAGTACTTC.

The chain recombines TRBV10-3 with TRBJ2-5; 7 bases fit TRBD1. Germline V gives CDR1 ENHRY, CDR2 SYGVKD. CDR3 length equals 15 residues. Trimming removed 2 bases from V and 5 bases from J; junction bases left unmatched: 8. The CDR3 region has the DNA TGTGCCATCAGTGAGACCGACAGGGCGCGGGAGACCCAGTACTTC. Translation gives CAISETDRARETQYF.

J is TRBJ2-3 and V is TRBV10-2; TRBD1 agrees at 8 bases. This CDR3 has 15 residues. Germline V lookup: CDR1 WSHSY, CDR2 SAAADI. Unmatched junction bases numbered 7, after V lost 8 bases and J lost 0 bases. The DNA of the CDR3 is TGCGCCAGCTACACCTCAGGGGGCAGCACAGATACGCAGTATTTT. Protein sequence: CASYTSGGSTDTQYF.

This clone was seen just once. This sequence joins TRBV4-3 and TRBJ2-3; D not certain. Looked up from germline, CDR1 is LGHNA and CDR2 is YSLEER. The CDR3 sequence is 13 residues long. The V end was cut by 4 bases, the J end by 5 bases, with 10 bases between. The CDR3 here is CASSRVIEDTQYF. CDR3 bases: TGCGCCAGCAGCCGAGTGATTGAAGATACGCAGTATTTT.

The V gene is TRBV4-1, the J gene TRBJ1-1; 7 bases line up with TRBD1. V shed 1 base and J 1 base; nucleotides not matched to a gene: 6. The CDR3 has 16 residues. Germline V gene lookup returns CDR1 MGHRA and CDR2 YSYEKL. The DNA of the CDR3 is TGCGCCAGCAGCCAAGGACAGGGTTTGGGGAACACTGAAGCTTTCTTT. Translated: CASSQGQGLGNTEAFF.

The chain is built from TRBV18 and TRBJ2-3, with D maybe TRBD2 (5 bases). The CDR3 sequence is 13 residues long. The V gene's germline CDR1 is KGHSH and CDR2 LQKENI. The germline V and J ends were trimmed by 4 bases and 3 bases, with 8 bases remaining between them. The CDR3 nucleotides read TGTGCCAGCTCACTTCGCGGGACAGATACGCAGTATTTT. It yields the protein CASSLRGTDTQYF.

CDR3 loop: CAWNTGTSGAQETQYF. In DNA form, the CDR3 reads TGTGCCTGGAATACTGGGACTAGCGGGGCCCAAGAGACCCAGTACTTC. The chain has TRBV30 and TRBJ2-5; 13 bases fit TRBD2. The germline gives CDR1 GTSNPN, CDR2 SVGIG (reference sequence). The CDR3 spans 16 residues. The V segment lost 4 bases and the J segment 1 base; nucleotides outside the gene matches: 6.

This clone was found a few times. The CDR3 sequence: CASSQDHSFGEQFF. CDR3 bases: TGCGCCAGCAGCCAAGATCACTCGTTTGGGGAGCAGTTCTTC. The rearrangement joins TRBV4-3 to TRBJ2-1; D not certain. Looked up from germline, CDR1 is LGHNA and CDR2 is YSLEER. With 0 bases removed from V and 10 bases from J, the gap between germline ends came to 13 bases. This CDR3 region has 14 residues.

The chain joins TRBV25-1 to TRBJ1-2, with a tentative D call TRBD1 (5 bases). Trimming took off 7 bases at V and 4 bases at J, with 13 bases between the two ends. CDR3 length: 13 amino acids. Germline V gene data show CDR1 as MGHDK and CDR2 as SYGVNS. The CDR3 loop is CASTPAGSYGYTF. CDR3 coding DNA: TGTGCCAGCACCCCCGCAGGGAGCTATGGCTACACCTTC.

The chain has TRBV9 and TRBJ2-3; D possibly matches TRBD1 or TRBD2 (5 bases each). Deletions cut 5 bases from V and 2 bases from J, with 12 bases between. Germline V lookup: CDR1 SGDLS, CDR2 YYNGEE. CDR3 length: 14 amino acids. Written as DNA, the CDR3 is TGTGCCAGCAGTACCGGGACCTTCACAGATACGCAGTATTTT. It codes for CASSTGTFTDTQYF.

The table lists this clone with a count of one. The V call is TRBV4-3, the J call TRBJ2-7; the D is unclear. V was shortened by 8 bases and J by 3 bases, with 14 bases between the two germline ends. The CDR3 is 13 amino acids. Germline values: CDR1 LGHNA, CDR2 YSLEER. The CDR3 bases are TGCGCCAGCGCCGCTGTGGCAGGCTACGAGCAGTACTTC. Protein product: CASAAVAGYEQYF.

The J gene is TRBJ2-3, the V gene TRBV30; no reliable D call. Germline loops: CDR1 GTSNPN, CDR2 SVGIG (reference sequence). The CDR3 runs 14 residues. V was cut by 1 base and J by 2 bases, with 10 bases left in between. The CDR3 DNA follows: TGTGCCTGGAGTGAAGGAATCCCCACAGATACGCAGTATTTT. This translates into CAWSEGIPTDTQYF.

V usage is TRBV15 and J usage is TRBJ1-1; the D is unclear. Germline-derived CDR1 and CDR2 are LNHNV and YYDKDF (reference sequence). The V end was cut by 0 bases, the J end by 4 bases, with 6 bases between. CDR3 length: 13 residues. CDR3 sequence (DNA): TGTGCCACCAGCAGAGATATGGGCACTGAAGCTTTCTTT. Translating gives CATSRDMGTEAFF.

This clone was seen more than once but under ten times. The chain carries TRBV5-4 and TRBJ2-4, with TRBD2 identical over 9 bases. The germline V gene encodes CDR1 SGHNT and CDR2 YYREEE (reference sequence). With 4 bases clipped from V and 5 bases from J, the junction kept 7 bases outside the gene matches. The CDR3 is 15 residues long. Written as DNA, the CDR3 is TGTGCCAGCAGCCTCGCGGGGGGGGCCGAAAACATTCAGTACTTC. Translating it yields CASSLAGGAENIQYF.

This rearrangement joins TRBV25-1 to TRBJ1-4; 8 nucleotides agree with TRBD1. Germline V CDR1 and CDR2: MGHDK, SYGVNS. The CDR3 totals 16 residues. V was pared by 0 bases and J by 5 bases, with 5 bases of the junction left unmatched. CDR3 bases: TGTGCCAGCAGTGAATATGGGACAGGAAGCAATGAAAAACTGTTTTTT. Amino acid sequence: CASSEYGTGSNEKLFF.

The V call is TRBV29-1, the J call TRBJ2-5; D possibly corresponds to TRBD2 (6 bases). The V end lost 3 bases, the J end lost 5 bases, and 16 bases lay between the germline ends. CDR3 length: 14 residues. The germline V gene encodes CDR1 SQVTM and CDR2 ANQGSEA. CDR3: CSVDPGYSGETQYF. CDR3 DNA: TGCAGCGTTGACCCCGGGTACAGCGGGGAGACCCAGTACTTC. The entire variable domain, with the rest obtained from reference TRBV29-1 and TRBJ2-5, is as follows: SAVISQKPSRDICQRGTSLTIQCQVDSQVTMMFWYRQQPGQSLTLIATANQGSEATYESGFVIDKFPISRPNLTFSTLTVSNMSPEDSSIYLCSVDPGYSGETQYFGPGTRLLVL.

J is TRBJ2-4 and V is TRBV30, with TRBD1 as a possible D gene (5 bases). This CDR3 is built from 11 residues. Between the trimmed V and J ends, which lost 8 bases and 6 bases, there was a span of 11 bases. Germline loops: CDR1 GTSNPN, CDR2 SVGIG (reference sequence). In DNA, the CDR3 is TGTGCCGCCGGCAGGGCAAACATTCAGTACTTC. Its protein is CAAGRANIQYF.

This sequence joins TRBV7-9 and TRBJ2-7; 11 nucleotides match TRBD2. The CDR3 totals 15 residues. Trimming cost V 4 bases and J 0 bases; bases outside gene matches: 2. Germline V gives CDR1 SEHNR, CDR2 FQNEAQ (reference sequence). CDR3 nucleotide sequence: TGTGCCAGCAGCTCTAGCGGGGGGAGCTCCTACGAGCAGTACTTC. Its translation: CASSSSGGSSYEQYF.

J is TRBJ2-3 and V is TRBV5-4; D perhaps matches TRBD1 (6 bases). V was trimmed by 5 bases and J by 2 bases, leaving 12 bases between them. This CDR3 has 14 amino acids. The germline CDR1 and CDR2 sequences are SGHNT and YYREEE (reference sequence). The CDR3 reads CASRPDRNTDTQYF. CDR3 nucleotides: TGTGCCAGCAGACCGGACAGAAACACAGATACGCAGTATTTT.

The V and J genes are TRBV18 and TRBJ1-5; 11 positions match TRBD1. With 5 bases clipped from V and 7 bases from J, the junction kept 7 bases outside the gene matches. The CDR3 loop spans 15 amino acids. CDR1 KGHSH and CDR2 LQKENI come from the germline V gene. The CDR3 is CASSVGTGGTQPQHF. The CDR3 coding sequence is TGTGCCAGCTCAGTAGGGACAGGGGGGACCCAGCCCCAGCATTTT.